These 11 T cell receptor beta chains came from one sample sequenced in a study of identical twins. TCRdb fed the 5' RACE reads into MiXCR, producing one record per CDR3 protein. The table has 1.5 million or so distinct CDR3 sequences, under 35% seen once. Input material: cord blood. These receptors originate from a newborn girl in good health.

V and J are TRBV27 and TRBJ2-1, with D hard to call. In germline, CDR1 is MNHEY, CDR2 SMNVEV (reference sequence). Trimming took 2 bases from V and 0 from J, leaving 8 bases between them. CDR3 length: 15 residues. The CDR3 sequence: CASSLLTRSYNEQFF. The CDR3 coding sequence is TGTGCCAGCAGTTTACTCACCCGCTCCTACAATGAGCAGTTCTTC.

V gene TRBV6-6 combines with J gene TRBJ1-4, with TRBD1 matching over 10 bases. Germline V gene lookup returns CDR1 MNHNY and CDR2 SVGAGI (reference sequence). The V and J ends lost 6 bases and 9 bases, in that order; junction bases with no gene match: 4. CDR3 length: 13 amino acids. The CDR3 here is CASRSDRGQKLFF. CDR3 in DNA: TGTGCCAGCAGATCCGACAGGGGGCAAAAACTGTTTTTT.

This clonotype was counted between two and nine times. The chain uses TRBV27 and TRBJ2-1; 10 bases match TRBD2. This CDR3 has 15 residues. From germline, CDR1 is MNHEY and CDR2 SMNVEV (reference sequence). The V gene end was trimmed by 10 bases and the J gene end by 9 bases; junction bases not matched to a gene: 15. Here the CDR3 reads CATRLASGSLGEQFF. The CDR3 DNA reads TGTGCCACCCGTCTTGCTAGCGGGAGTTTAGGTGAGCAGTTCTTC.

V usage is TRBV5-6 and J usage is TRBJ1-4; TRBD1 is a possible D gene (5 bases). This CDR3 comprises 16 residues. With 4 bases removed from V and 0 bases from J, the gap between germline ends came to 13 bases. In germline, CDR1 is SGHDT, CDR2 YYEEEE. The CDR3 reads CASSQTTDPTNEKLFF. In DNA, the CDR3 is TGTGCCAGCAGCCAGACGACAGACCCAACTAATGAAAAACTGTTTTTT.

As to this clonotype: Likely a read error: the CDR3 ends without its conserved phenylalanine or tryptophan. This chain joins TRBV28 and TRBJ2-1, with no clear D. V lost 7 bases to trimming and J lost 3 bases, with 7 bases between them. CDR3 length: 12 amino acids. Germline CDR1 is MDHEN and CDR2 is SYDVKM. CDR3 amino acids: CASTSSYNEQFV. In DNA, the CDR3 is TGTGCCAGCACCAGTAGCTACAATGAGCAGTTCGTC.

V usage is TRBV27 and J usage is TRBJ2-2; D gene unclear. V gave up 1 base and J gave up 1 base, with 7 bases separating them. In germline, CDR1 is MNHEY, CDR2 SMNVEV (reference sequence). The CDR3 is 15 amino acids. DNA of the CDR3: TGTGCCAGCAGTTTATTACCACAGAACACCGGGGAGCTGTTTTTT. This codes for CASSLLPQNTGELFF.

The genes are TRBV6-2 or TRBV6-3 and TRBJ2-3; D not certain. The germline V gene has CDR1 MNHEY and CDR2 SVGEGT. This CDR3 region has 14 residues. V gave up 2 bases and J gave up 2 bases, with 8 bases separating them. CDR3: CASSYARSTDTQYF. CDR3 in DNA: TGTGCCAGCAGTTACGCTCGATCCACAGATACGCAGTATTTT.

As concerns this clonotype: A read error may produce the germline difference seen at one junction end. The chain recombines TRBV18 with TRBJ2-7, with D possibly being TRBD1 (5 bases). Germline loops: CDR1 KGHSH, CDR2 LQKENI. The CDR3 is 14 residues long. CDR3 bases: TGTGCCGGCTCACCACAGGCCAAATCCTACGAGCAGTACTTC. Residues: CAGSPQAKSYEQYF.

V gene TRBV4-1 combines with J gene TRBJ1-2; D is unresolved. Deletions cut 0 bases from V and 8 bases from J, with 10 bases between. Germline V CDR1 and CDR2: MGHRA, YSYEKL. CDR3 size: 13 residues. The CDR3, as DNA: TGCGCCAGCAGCCAAGATCGGCGTCGCGGCTACACCTTC. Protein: CASSQDRRRGYTF.

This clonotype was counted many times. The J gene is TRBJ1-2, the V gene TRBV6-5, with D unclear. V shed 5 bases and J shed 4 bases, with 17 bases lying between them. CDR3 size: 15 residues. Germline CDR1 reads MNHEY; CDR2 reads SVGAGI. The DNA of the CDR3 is TGTGCCAGCAGTCCCAACCTGGAAGTGAGCTATGGCTACACCTTC. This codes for CASSPNLEVSYGYTF.

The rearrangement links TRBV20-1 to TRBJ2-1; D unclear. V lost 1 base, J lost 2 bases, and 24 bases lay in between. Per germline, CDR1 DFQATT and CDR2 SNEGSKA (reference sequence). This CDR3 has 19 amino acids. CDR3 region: CSARAIGPLSLTTYNEQFF. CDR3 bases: TGCAGTGCTAGAGCGATAGGGCCGTTGAGTCTAACCACCTACAATGAGCAGTTCTTC.